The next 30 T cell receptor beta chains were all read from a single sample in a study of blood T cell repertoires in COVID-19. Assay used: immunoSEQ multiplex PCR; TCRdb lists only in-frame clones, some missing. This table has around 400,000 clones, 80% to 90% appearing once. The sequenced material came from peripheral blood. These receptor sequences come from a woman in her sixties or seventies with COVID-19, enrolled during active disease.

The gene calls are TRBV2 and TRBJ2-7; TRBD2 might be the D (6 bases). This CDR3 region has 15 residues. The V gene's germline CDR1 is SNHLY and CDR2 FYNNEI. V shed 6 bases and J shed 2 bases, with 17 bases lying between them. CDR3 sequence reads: CASRAGGKQPYEQYF. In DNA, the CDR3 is TGTGCCAGCAGAGCAGGCGGGAAACAGCCCTACGAGCAGTACTTC.

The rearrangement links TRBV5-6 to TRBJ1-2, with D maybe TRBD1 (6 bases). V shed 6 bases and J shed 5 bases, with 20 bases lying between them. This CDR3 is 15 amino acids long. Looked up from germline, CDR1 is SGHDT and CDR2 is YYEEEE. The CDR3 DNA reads TGTGCCAGCACCCCGGACAGTCAAAACGTTTATGGCTACACCTTC. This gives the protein CASTPDSQNVYGYTF.

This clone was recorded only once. The CDR3 DNA is TGCGCCAGCAGCTGGACTAGCTCCTACAATGAGCAGTTCTTC. It is translated as CASSWTSSYNEQFF. The rearrangement links TRBV5-1 to TRBJ2-1; 7 bases fit TRBD2. V trimming: 3 bases; J trimming: 0 bases; junction bases outside the gene matches: 0. The CDR3 contains 14 residues. Germline V CDR1 and CDR2: SGHRS, YFSETQ.

CDR3 DNA: TGCGCCAGCAGCCAAGATCTATACAATGAGCAGTTCTTC. This codes for CASSQDLYNEQFF. V gene TRBV4-1 combines with J gene TRBJ2-1; D unresolved. V was cut by 0 bases and J by 4 bases, with 4 bases left in between. Germline V gives CDR1 MGHRA, CDR2 YSYEKL. The CDR3 loop spans 13 amino acids.

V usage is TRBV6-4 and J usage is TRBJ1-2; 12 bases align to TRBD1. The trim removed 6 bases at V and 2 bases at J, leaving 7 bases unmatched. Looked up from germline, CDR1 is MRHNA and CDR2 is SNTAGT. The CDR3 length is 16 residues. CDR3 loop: CASRPGQGAGNYGYTF. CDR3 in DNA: TGTGCCAGCAGACCGGGACAGGGGGCTGGGAACTATGGCTACACCTTC.

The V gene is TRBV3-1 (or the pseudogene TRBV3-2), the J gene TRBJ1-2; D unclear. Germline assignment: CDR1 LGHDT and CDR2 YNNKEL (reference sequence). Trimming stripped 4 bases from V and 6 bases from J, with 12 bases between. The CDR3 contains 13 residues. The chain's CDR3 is CASSLRGTHGYTF. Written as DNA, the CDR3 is TGTGCCAGCAGCCTTCGCGGCACCCATGGCTACACCTTC.

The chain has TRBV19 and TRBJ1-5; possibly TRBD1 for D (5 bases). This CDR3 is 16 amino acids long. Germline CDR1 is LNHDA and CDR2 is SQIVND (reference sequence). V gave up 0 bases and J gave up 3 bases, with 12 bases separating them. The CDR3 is CASSIDGRGLNQPQHF. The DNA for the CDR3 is TGTGCCAGTAGTATAGATGGGAGGGGCCTCAATCAGCCCCAGCATTTT.

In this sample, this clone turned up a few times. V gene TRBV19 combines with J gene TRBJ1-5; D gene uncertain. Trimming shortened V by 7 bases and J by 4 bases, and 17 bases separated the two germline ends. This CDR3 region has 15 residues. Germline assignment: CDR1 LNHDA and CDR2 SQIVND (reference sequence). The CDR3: CASNLNSGRNQPQHF. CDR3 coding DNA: TGTGCCAGTAACCTGAACAGCGGGCGGAATCAGCCCCAGCATTTT.

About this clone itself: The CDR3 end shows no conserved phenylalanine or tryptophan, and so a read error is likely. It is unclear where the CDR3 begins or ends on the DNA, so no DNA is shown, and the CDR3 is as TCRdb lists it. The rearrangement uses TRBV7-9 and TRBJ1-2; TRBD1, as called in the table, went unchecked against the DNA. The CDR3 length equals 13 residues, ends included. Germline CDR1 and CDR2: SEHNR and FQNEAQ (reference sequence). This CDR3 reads CASSAGTAVQGSL.

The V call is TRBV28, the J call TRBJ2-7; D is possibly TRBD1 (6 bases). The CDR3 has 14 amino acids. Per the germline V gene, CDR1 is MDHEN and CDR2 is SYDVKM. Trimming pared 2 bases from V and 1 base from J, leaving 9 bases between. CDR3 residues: CASSLGGQSYEQYF. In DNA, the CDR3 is TGTGCCAGCAGTTTAGGGGGCCAATCCTACGAGCAGTACTTC.

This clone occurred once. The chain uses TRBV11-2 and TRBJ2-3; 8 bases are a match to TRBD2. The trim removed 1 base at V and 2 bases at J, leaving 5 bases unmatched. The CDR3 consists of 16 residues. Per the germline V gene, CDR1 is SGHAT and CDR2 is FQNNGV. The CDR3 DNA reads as TGTGCCAGCAGCTTAGGTAGCGGGATAACCACAGATACGCAGTATTTT. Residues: CASSLGSGITTDTQYF.

The chain's CDR3 is CASSHSGVNTGELFF. CDR3 DNA sequence: TGCGCCAGCAGCCACTCCGGGGTAAACACCGGGGAGCTGTTTTTT. The chain combines TRBV5-1 with TRBJ2-2; tentatively, D is TRBD2 (5 bases). Germline CDR1 reads SGHRS; CDR2 reads YFSETQ. The CDR3 sequence is 15 residues long. The V end lost 4 bases, the J end lost 2 bases, and 12 bases lay between the germline ends.

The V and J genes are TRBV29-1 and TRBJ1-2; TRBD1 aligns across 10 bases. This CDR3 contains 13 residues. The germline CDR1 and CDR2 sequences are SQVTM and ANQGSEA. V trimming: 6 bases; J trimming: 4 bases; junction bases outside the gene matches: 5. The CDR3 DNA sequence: TGCAGCGTGGGGGACAGGGGCATCTATGGCTACACCTTC. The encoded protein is CSVGDRGIYGYTF. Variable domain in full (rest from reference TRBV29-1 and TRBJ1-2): SAVISQKPSRDICQRGTSLTIQCQVDSQVTMMFWYRQQPGQSLTLIATANQGSEATYESGFVIDKFPISRPNLTFSTLTVSNMSPEDSSIYLCSVGDRGIYGYTFGSGTRLTVV.

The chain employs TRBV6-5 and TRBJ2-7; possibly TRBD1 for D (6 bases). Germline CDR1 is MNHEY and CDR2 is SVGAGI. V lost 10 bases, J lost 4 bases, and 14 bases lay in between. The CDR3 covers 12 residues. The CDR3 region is CAIGETGYEQYF. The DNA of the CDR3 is TGTGCCATCGGGGAGACAGGTTACGAGCAGTACTTC.

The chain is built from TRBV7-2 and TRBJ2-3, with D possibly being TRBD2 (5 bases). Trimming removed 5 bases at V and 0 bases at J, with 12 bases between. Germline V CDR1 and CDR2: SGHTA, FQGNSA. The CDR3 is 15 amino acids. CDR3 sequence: CASSATRASTDTQYF. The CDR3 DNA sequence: TGTGCCAGCAGCGCTACTAGAGCGAGCACAGATACGCAGTATTTT.

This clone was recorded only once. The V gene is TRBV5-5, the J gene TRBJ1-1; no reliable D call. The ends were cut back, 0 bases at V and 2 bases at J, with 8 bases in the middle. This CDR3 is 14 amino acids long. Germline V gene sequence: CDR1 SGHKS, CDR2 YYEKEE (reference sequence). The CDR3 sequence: CASSLERPNTEAFF. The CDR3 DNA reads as TGTGCCAGCAGCTTGGAGCGCCCAAACACTGAAGCTTTCTTT.

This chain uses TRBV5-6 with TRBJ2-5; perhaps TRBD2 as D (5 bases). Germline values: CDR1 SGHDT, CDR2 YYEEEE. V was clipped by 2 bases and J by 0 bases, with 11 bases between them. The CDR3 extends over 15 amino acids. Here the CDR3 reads CASSFLGAYQETQYF. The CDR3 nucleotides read TGTGCCAGCAGCTTTTTGGGAGCGTACCAAGAGACCCAGTACTTC.

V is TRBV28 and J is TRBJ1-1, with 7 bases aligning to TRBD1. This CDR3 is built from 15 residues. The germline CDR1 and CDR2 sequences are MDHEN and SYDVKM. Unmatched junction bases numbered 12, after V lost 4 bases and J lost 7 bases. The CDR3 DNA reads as TGTGCCAGCAGTTCCTTGGCAGGGGGAAGAGTTGAAGCTTTCTTT. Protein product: CASSSLAGGRVEAFF.

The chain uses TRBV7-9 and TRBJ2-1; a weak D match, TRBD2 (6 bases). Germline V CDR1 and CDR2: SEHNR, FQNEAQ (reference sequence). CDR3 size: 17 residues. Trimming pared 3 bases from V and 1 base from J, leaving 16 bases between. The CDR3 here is CASSLDSRGVSYNEQFF. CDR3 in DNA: TGTGCCAGCAGCTTGGACTCCCGCGGGGTGTCCTACAATGAGCAGTTCTTC. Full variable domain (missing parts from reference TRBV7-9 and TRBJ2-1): DTGVSQNPRHKITKRGQNVTFRCDPISEHNRLYWYRQTLGQGPEFLTYFQNEAQLEKSRLLSDRFSAERPKGSFSTLEIQRTEQGDSAMYLCASSLDSRGVSYNEQFFGPGTRLTVL.

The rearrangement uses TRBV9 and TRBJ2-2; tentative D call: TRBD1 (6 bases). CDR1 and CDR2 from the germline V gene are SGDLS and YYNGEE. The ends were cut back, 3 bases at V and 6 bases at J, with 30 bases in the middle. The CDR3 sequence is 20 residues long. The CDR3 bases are TGTGCCAGCAGCGGGGGGCTGGGACCGGTCCAAAGTGGGGTCGCCGGGGAGCTGTTTTTT. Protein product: CASSGGLGPVQSGVAGELFF.

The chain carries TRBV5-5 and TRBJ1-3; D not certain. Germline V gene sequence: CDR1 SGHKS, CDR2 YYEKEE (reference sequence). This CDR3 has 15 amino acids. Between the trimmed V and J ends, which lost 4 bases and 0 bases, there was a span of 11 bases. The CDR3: CASSLFRGSGNTIYF. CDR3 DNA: TGTGCCAGCAGCCTCTTCCGCGGCTCTGGAAACACCATATATTTT. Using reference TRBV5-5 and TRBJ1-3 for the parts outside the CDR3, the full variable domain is DAGVTQSPTHLIKTRGQQVTLRCSPISGHKSVSWYQQVLGQGPQFIFQYYEKEERGRGNFPDRFSARQFPNYSSELNVNALLLGDSALYLCASSLFRGSGNTIYFGEGSWLTVV.

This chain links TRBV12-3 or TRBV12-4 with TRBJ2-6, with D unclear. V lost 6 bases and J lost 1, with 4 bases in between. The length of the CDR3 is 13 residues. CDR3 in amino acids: CASRESGANVLTF. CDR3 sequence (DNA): TGTGCCAGCAGGGAGTCTGGGGCCAACGTCCTGACTTTC.

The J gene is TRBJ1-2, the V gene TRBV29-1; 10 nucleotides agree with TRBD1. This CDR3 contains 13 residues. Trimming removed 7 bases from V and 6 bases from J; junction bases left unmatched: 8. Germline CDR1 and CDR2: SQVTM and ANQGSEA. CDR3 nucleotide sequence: TGCAGCGCCCACGCCGGGACAGGGGATGGCTACACCTTC. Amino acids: CSAHAGTGDGYTF.

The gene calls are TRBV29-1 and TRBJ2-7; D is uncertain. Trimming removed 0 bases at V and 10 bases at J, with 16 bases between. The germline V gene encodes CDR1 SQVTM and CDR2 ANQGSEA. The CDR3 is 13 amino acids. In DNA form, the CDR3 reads TGCAGCGTTGAAGATCCGACACCCCCTGGACAGTACTTC. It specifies CSVEDPTPPGQYF.

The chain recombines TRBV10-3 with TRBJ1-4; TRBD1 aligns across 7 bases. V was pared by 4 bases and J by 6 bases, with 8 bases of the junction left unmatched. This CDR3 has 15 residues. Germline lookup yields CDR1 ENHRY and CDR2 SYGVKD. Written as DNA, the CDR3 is TGTGCCATCAGTGCCGTGACAGGGTTGGATGAAAAACTGTTTTTT. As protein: CAISAVTGLDEKLFF.

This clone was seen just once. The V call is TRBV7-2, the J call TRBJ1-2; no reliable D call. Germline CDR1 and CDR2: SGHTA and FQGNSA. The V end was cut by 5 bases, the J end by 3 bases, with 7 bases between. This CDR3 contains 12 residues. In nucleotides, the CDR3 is TGTGCCAGCAGCGTTGACTACTATGGCTACACCTTC. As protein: CASSVDYYGYTF.

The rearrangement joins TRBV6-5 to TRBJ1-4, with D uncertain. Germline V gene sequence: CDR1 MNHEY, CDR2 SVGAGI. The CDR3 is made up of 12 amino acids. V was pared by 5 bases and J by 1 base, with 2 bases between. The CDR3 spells CASSQTNEKLFF. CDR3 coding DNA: TGTGCCAGCAGTCAAACTAATGAAAAACTGTTTTTT.

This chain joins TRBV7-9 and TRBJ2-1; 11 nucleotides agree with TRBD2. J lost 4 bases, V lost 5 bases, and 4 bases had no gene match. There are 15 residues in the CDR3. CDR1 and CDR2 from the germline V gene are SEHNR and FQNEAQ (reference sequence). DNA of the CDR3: TGTGCCAGCAGCAAACTAGCGGGGGTGTACAATGAGCAGTTCTTC. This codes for CASSKLAGVYNEQFF.

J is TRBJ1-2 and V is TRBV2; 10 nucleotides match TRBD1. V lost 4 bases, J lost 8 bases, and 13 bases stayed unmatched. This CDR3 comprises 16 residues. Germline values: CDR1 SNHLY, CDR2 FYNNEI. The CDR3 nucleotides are TGTGCCAGCAGTGCTTCCTTGACAGGGGGCGCGAGGGGCTACACCTTC. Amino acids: CASSASLTGGARGYTF.

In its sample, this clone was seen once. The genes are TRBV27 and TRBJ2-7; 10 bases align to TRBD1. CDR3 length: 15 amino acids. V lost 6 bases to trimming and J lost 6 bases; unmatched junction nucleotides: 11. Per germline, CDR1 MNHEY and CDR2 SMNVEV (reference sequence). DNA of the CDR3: TGTGCCAGCAGCGGACCGGGACAGGGGCTCGGCGAGCAGTACTTC. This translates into CASSGPGQGLGEQYF.